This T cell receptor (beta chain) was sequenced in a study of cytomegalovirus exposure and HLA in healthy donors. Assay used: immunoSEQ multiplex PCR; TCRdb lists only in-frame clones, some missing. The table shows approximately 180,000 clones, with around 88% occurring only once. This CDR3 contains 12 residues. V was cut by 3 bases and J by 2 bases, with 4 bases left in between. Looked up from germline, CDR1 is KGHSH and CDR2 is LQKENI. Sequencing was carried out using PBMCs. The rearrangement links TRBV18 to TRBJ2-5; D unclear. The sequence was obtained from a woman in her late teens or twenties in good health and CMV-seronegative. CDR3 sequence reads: CASSPSQETQYF. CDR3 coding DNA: TGTGCCAGCTCACCGTCTCAAGAGACCCAGTACTTC.